This is a list of T cell receptor beta chains from one sample in a study of T cells after yellow fever vaccination. Each CDR3 protein gets one entry after TCRdb re-called the 5' RACE reads with MiXCR. Among approximately 510,000 distinct CDR3 sequences listed, around a fifth were seen once. The material sequenced was PBMCs, taken about 20 days after the first yellow fever vaccination. Every receptor here comes from a man younger than 35 who received the YFV17D yellow fever vaccine. Each CDR3 is given with its conserved first and last residue. The D gene is left open where the match is weak. The listing skips clone size in some rows; elsewhere it reads once, few, many or a size class.

J gene: TRBJ2-2; clone size: few; V gene: TRBV7-9; D gene: .; CDR3 protein: CASSPRDINTGELFF; CDR3 DNA: TGTGCCAGCAGCCCCCGGGACATTAACACCGGGGAGCTGTTTTTT
J gene: TRBJ1-2; clone size: .; V gene: TRBV6-2/TRBV6-3; D gene: TRBD1; CDR3 protein: CASSYSGQSGYTF; CDR3 DNA: TGTGCCAGCAGTTACTCGGGACAGTCTGGCTACACCTTC
J gene: TRBJ1-5; clone size: few; V gene: TRBV7-2; D gene: .; CDR3 protein: CASSLAQGRDQPQHF; CDR3 DNA: TGTGCCAGCAGCTTAGCGCAAGGGAGGGATCAGCCCCAGCATTTT
J gene: TRBJ2-3; clone size: .; V gene: TRBV6-5; D gene: .; CDR3 protein: CASSYSTGAVTDTQYF; CDR3 DNA: TGTGCCAGCAGTTACTCAACGGGGGCAGTTACAGATACGCAGTATTTT
J gene: TRBJ2-5; clone size: .; V gene: TRBV20-1; D gene: TRBD2; CDR3 protein: CSARVIAGQETQYF; CDR3 DNA: TGCAGTGCTAGAGTCATAGCGGGGCAAGAGACCCAGTACTTC
J gene: TRBJ2-3; clone size: few; V gene: TRBV5-1; D gene: TRBD2; CDR3 protein: CASSLGSSGGPRSTDTQYF; CDR3 DNA: TGCGCCAGCAGCTTGGGGTCGAGCGGGGGACCCCGCAGCACAGATACGCAGTATTTT
J gene: TRBJ2-1; clone size: .; V gene: TRBV15; D gene: TRBD2; CDR3 protein: CATSRASGDYNEQFF; CDR3 DNA: TGTGCCACCAGCAGAGCTAGCGGGGATTACAATGAGCAGTTCTTC
J gene: TRBJ1-1; clone size: once; V gene: TRBV30; D gene: TRBD1; CDR3 protein: CAWLRGRDEAFF; CDR3 DNA: TGTGCCTGGTTGAGGGGGCGGGATGAAGCTTTCTTT
J gene: TRBJ2-1; clone size: few; V gene: TRBV11-1; D gene: TRBD1; CDR3 protein: CASSYRDRGESDEQFF; CDR3 DNA: TGTGCCAGCAGCTATCGGGACAGGGGGGAATCCGATGAGCAGTTCTTC
J gene: TRBJ2-2; clone size: .; V gene: TRBV4-2; D gene: .; CDR3 protein: CAGTPRVGNTGELFF; CDR3 DNA: TGTGCCGGCACTCCCCGGGTGGGGAACACCGGGGAGCTGTTTTTT
J gene: TRBJ2-2; clone size: few; V gene: TRBV29-1; D gene: .; CDR3 protein: CSVGGNTGELFF; CDR3 DNA: TGCAGCGTTGGCGGGAACACCGGGGAGCTGTTTTTT
J gene: TRBJ1-1; clone size: .; V gene: TRBV27; D gene: .; CDR3 protein: CASSLEGWNTEAFF; CDR3 DNA: TGTGCCAGCAGTTTGGAGGGGTGGAACACTGAAGCTTTCTTT
J gene: TRBJ2-5; clone size: many; V gene: TRBV7-2; D gene: .; CDR3 protein: CASSLSGGETQYF; CDR3 DNA: TGTGCCAGCAGCTTGTCTGGGGGGGAGACCCAGTACTTC
J gene: TRBJ2-1; clone size: .; V gene: TRBV28; D gene: .; CDR3 protein: CASSFPTFAGGRYNEQFF; CDR3 DNA: TGTGCCAGCAGTTTCCCCACTTTTGCAGGGGGGAGGTACAATGAGCAGTTCTTC
J gene: TRBJ1-6; clone size: few; V gene: TRBV5-4; D gene: .; CDR3 protein: CASNLDNRVDSPLHF; CDR3 DNA: TGTGCCAGCAACCTAGACAACAGGGTTGATTCACCCCTCCACTTT
J gene: TRBJ1-2; clone size: few; V gene: TRBV12-3/TRBV12-4; D gene: .; CDR3 protein: CASSLVIQAANYGYTF; CDR3 DNA: TGTGCCAGCAGTTTAGTAATCCAGGCAGCTAACTATGGCTACACCTTC
J gene: TRBJ2-5; clone size: .; V gene: TRBV6-5; D gene: .; CDR3 protein: CASSYPQDRTQETQYF; CDR3 DNA: TGTGCCAGCAGTTACCCCCAGGACAGAACCCAAGAGACCCAGTACTTC
J gene: TRBJ1-2; clone size: .; V gene: TRBV20-1; D gene: .; CDR3 protein: CSAGAGFYGYTF; CDR3 DNA: TGCAGTGCTGGGGCGGGGTTCTATGGCTACACCTTC
J gene: TRBJ2-1; clone size: .; V gene: TRBV6-5; D gene: TRBD1; CDR3 protein: CASSYFQGAGEQFF; CDR3 DNA: TGTGCCAGCAGTTACTTTCAGGGGGCGGGGGAGCAGTTCTTC
J gene: TRBJ1-1; clone size: .; V gene: TRBV3-1; D gene: TRBD1; CDR3 protein: CASSWRGQGITEAFF; CDR3 DNA: TGTGCCAGCAGCTGGCGCGGACAGGGGATTACTGAAGCTTTCTTT
J gene: TRBJ1-1; clone size: .; V gene: TRBV29-1; D gene: .; CDR3 protein: CSVQRQDSGMNEAFF; CDR3 DNA: TGCAGCGTTCAAAGGCAGGACAGCGGAATGAATGAAGCTTTCTTT
J gene: TRBJ2-1; clone size: .; V gene: TRBV7-3; D gene: TRBD2; CDR3 protein: CASSRSGGAGYEQFF; CDR3 DNA: TGTGCCAGCAGCCGTAGCGGGGGGGCTGGGTATGAGCAGTTCTTC
J gene: TRBJ2-1; clone size: few; V gene: TRBV4-1; D gene: TRBD2; CDR3 protein: CASSQEGGLAAYNEQFF; CDR3 DNA: TGCGCCAGCAGCCAAGAAGGCGGACTAGCGGCTTACAATGAGCAGTTCTTC
J gene: TRBJ2-7; clone size: many; V gene: TRBV12-3/TRBV12-4; D gene: .; CDR3 protein: CASSLRAAYEQYF; CDR3 DNA: TGTGCCAGCAGTTTAAGGGCCGCTTACGAGCAGTACTTC
J gene: TRBJ2-5; clone size: few; V gene: TRBV4-1; D gene: .; CDR3 protein: CASSPEVTGRETQYF; CDR3 DNA: TGCGCCAGCAGCCCAGAAGTCACAGGGCGCGAGACCCAGTACTTC
J gene: TRBJ2-6; clone size: .; V gene: TRBV12-3/TRBV12-4; D gene: TRBD1; CDR3 protein: CASSLGQGVPGANVLTF; CDR3 DNA: TGTGCCAGCAGTTTGGGACAGGGAGTCCCTGGGGCCAACGTCCTGACTTTC
J gene: TRBJ1-6; clone size: few; V gene: TRBV4-3; D gene: .; CDR3 protein: CASSQETDFTSPLHF; CDR3 DNA: TGCGCCAGCAGCCAAGAGACGGACTTTACTTCACCCCTCCACTTT
J gene: TRBJ2-7; clone size: .; V gene: TRBV7-2; D gene: TRBD2; CDR3 protein: CASRGTSGGDRPYEQYF; CDR3 DNA: TGTGCCAGCAGGGGGACTAGCGGGGGGGATAGGCCCTACGAGCAGTACTTC
J gene: TRBJ1-6; clone size: few; V gene: TRBV20-1; D gene: .; CDR3 protein: CSAPQLYNSPLHF; CDR3 DNA: TGCAGTGCTCCGCAGCTCTATAATTCACCCCTCCACTTT
J gene: TRBJ2-1; clone size: few; V gene: TRBV6-2/TRBV6-3; D gene: TRBD2; CDR3 protein: CASSTSGGSHEQFF; CDR3 DNA: TGTGCCAGCAGCACTAGCGGGGGGAGCCATGAGCAGTTCTTC
J gene: TRBJ1-1; clone size: .; V gene: TRBV30; D gene: .; CDR3 protein: CAWSRRYTEAFF; CDR3 DNA: TGTGCCTGGAGTCGGCGGTACACTGAAGCTTTCTTT
J gene: TRBJ2-3; clone size: many; V gene: TRBV7-2; D gene: .; CDR3 protein: CASSPGTGDTQYF; CDR3 DNA: TGTGCCAGCAGCCCCGGAACCGGGGATACGCAGTATTTT
J gene: TRBJ2-3; clone size: few; V gene: TRBV29-1; D gene: TRBD2; CDR3 protein: CSVKGVRGGSTDTQYF; CDR3 DNA: TGCAGCGTCAAAGGGGTGCGGGGGGGCAGCACAGATACGCAGTATTTT
J gene: TRBJ2-1; clone size: few; V gene: TRBV7-8; D gene: .; CDR3 protein: CASSLYGGREGNEQFF; CDR3 DNA: TGTGCCAGCAGCTTATACGGGGGGCGAGAGGGGAATGAGCAGTTCTTC
J gene: TRBJ1-6; clone size: few; V gene: TRBV2; D gene: TRBD1; CDR3 protein: CASRDRIGQGSDSPLHF; CDR3 DNA: TGTGCCAGCAGAGACCGGATTGGACAGGGGAGTGATTCACCCCTCCACTTT
J gene: TRBJ2-7; clone size: .; V gene: TRBV5-1; D gene: TRBD1; CDR3 protein: CASSRPGGTGNYEQYF; CDR3 DNA: TGCGCCAGCAGCCGACCCGGGGGGACAGGGAACTACGAGCAGTACTTC
J gene: TRBJ2-2; clone size: .; V gene: TRBV24-1; D gene: TRBD2; CDR3 protein: CATSDLRGGGTGELFF; CDR3 DNA: TGTGCCACCAGTGATTTACGGGGGGGCGGCACCGGGGAGCTGTTTTTT
J gene: TRBJ2-3; clone size: .; V gene: TRBV20-1; D gene: .; CDR3 protein: CSAQHGIITDTQYF; CDR3 DNA: TGCAGTGCGCAGCACGGGATCATTACAGATACGCAGTATTTT
J gene: TRBJ2-5; clone size: many; V gene: TRBV3-1; D gene: TRBD2; CDR3 protein: CASSAALAGGKETQYF; CDR3 DNA: TGTGCCAGCAGCGCCGCTTTAGCGGGGGGGAAAGAGACCCAGTACTTC
J gene: TRBJ2-1; clone size: few; V gene: TRBV13; D gene: TRBD2; CDR3 protein: CATTSGGLYNEQFF; CDR3 DNA: TGTGCCACCACTAGCGGGGGGCTCTACAATGAGCAGTTCTTC
J gene: TRBJ2-5; clone size: .; V gene: TRBV6-2/TRBV6-3; D gene: TRBD1; CDR3 protein: CASSYRDREETQYF; CDR3 DNA: TGTGCCAGCAGTTACCGGGACAGGGAAGAGACCCAGTACTTC
J gene: TRBJ1-4; clone size: few; V gene: TRBV20-1; D gene: .; CDR3 protein: CSAAQGAPNEKLFF; CDR3 DNA: TGCAGTGCTGCACAAGGGGCCCCTAATGAAAAACTGTTTTTT
J gene: TRBJ2-5; clone size: .; V gene: TRBV21-1; D gene: .; CDR3 protein: CASSKVVPRWETQYF; CDR3 DNA: TGTGCCAGCAGCAAAGTCGTCCCTCGGTGGGAGACCCAGTACTTC
J gene: TRBJ1-2; clone size: few; V gene: TRBV6-1; D gene: TRBD1; CDR3 protein: CASRVTGVDYGYTF; CDR3 DNA: TGTGCCAGCAGAGTGACAGGGGTTGACTATGGCTACACCTTC
J gene: TRBJ1-1; clone size: few; V gene: TRBV29-1; D gene: .; CDR3 protein: CSVSGVGTEAFF; CDR3 DNA: TGCAGCGTTTCAGGGGTAGGCACTGAAGCTTTCTTT
J gene: TRBJ1-2; clone size: .; V gene: TRBV28; D gene: TRBD1; CDR3 protein: CASTRSGTGLIRNGYTF; CDR3 DNA: TGTGCCAGCACCCGAAGCGGGACAGGACTCATAAGAAACGGCTACACCTTC
J gene: TRBJ1-2; clone size: few; V gene: TRBV4-1; D gene: .; CDR3 protein: CASSPPGTIYGYTF; CDR3 DNA: TGCGCCAGCAGCCCCCCCGGGACAATCTATGGCTACACCTTC
J gene: TRBJ2-3; clone size: few; V gene: TRBV7-2; D gene: TRBD2; CDR3 protein: CASSLVSGAGDTQYF; CDR3 DNA: TGTGCCAGCAGCTTAGTTAGCGGGGCGGGGGATACGCAGTATTTT
J gene: TRBJ1-1; clone size: few; V gene: TRBV5-1; D gene: .; CDR3 protein: CASSPEVGYGAFF; CDR3 DNA: TGCGCCAGCAGCCCGGAGGTAGGGTATGGAGCTTTCTTT
J gene: TRBJ2-1; clone size: .; V gene: TRBV6-2/TRBV6-3; D gene: .; CDR3 protein: CASSSLTRGDNEQFF; CDR3 DNA: TGTGCCAGCAGTAGCCTAACCCGGGGAGACAATGAGCAGTTCTTC
J gene: TRBJ2-7; clone size: few; V gene: TRBV10-2; D gene: TRBD2; CDR3 protein: CARSRGEKDEQYF; CDR3 DNA: TGCGCCCGAAGCCGGGGGGAGAAGGACGAGCAGTACTTC
J gene: TRBJ2-1; clone size: .; V gene: TRBV2; D gene: .; CDR3 protein: CASSEGGAEQFF; CDR3 DNA: TGTGCCAGCAGTGAGGGCGGCGCTGAGCAGTTCTTC
J gene: TRBJ2-7; clone size: .; V gene: TRBV24-1; D gene: .; CDR3 protein: CAGTGSSYEQYF; CDR3 DNA: TGTGCCGGGACGGGAAGCTCCTACGAGCAGTACTTC
J gene: TRBJ2-1; clone size: .; V gene: TRBV7-2; D gene: .; CDR3 protein: CASSRPGTPDNEQFF; CDR3 DNA: TGTGCCAGCAGCCGTCCCGGGACTCCTGACAATGAGCAGTTCTTC